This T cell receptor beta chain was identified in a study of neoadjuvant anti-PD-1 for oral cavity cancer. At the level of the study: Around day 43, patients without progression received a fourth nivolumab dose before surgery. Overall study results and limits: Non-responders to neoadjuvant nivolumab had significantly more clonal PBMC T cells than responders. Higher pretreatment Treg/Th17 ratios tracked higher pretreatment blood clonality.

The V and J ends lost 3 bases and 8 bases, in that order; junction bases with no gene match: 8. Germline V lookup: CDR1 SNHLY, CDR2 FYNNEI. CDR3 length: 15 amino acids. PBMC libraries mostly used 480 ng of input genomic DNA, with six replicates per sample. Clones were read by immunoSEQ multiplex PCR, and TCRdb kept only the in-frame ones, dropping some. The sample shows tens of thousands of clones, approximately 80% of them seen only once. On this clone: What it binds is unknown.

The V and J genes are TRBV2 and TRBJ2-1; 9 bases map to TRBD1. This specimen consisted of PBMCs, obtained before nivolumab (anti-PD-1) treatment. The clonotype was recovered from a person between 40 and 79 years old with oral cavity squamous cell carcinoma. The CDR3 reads CASSEPGQGIYEQFF. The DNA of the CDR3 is TGTGCCAGCAGTGAGCCGGGACAGGGAATCTATGAGCAGTTCTTC.